Presented here are 28 T cell receptor beta chains from one specimen sequenced in a study of cytomegalovirus exposure and HLA in healthy donors. The PCR had 60 Vbeta and 13 Jbeta primers. Produced via immunoSEQ multiplex PCR; TCRdb's table is partial and in-frame only. The sample lists more than 200,000 clones; about 79% were seen once. Sequenced: PBMCs. The receptors were sampled from a man between 18 and 29 years old in good health and CMV-seronegative.

The chain joins TRBV7-9 to TRBJ1-2, with 8 positions matching TRBD1. The V gene's germline CDR1 is SEHNR and CDR2 FQNEAQ (reference sequence). The junction had 23 bases not matched to a gene; V was cut back by 5 bases and J by 6 bases. The CDR3 spans 19 residues. The CDR3 DNA follows: TGTGCCAGCAGCCTCCTGCCCACAGGGGGAAACTCGCTTGACGATGGCTACACCTTC. This codes for CASSLLPTGGNSLDDGYTF. Together with reference TRBV7-9 and TRBJ1-2, the CDR3 gives the full variable domain: DTGVSQNPRHKITKRGQNVTFRCDPISEHNRLYWYRQTLGQGPEFLTYFQNEAQLEKSRLLSDRFSAERPKGSFSTLEIQRTEQGDSAMYLCASSLLPTGGNSLDDGYTFGSGTRLTVV.

The gene calls are TRBV30 and TRBJ1-2; D is undetermined. The germline V and J ends were trimmed by 7 bases and 2 bases, with 11 bases remaining between them. CDR1 and CDR2 (germline): GTSNPN, SVGIG (reference sequence). CDR3 length: 12 amino acids. CDR3 protein: CAYSTSNYGYTF. DNA of the CDR3: TGTGCCTATTCGACTAGCAACTATGGCTACACCTTC.

The V and J genes are TRBV6-5 and TRBJ1-5; 9 positions match TRBD1. The CDR3 spans 14 residues. Germline CDR1 is MNHEY and CDR2 is SVGAGI. V lost 6 bases to trimming and J lost 6 bases; unmatched junction nucleotides: 6. DNA of the CDR3: TGTGCCAGCAGCCTGGGGACAGGGTCTCAGCCCCAGCATTTT. Its protein product is CASSLGTGSQPQHF.

The chain has TRBV18 and TRBJ2-1; D possibly corresponds to TRBD2 (5 bases). Trimming pared 6 bases from V and 5 bases from J, leaving 17 bases between. Germline V lookup: CDR1 KGHSH, CDR2 LQKENI. The CDR3 consists of 15 residues. For the CDR3, the DNA is TGTGCCAGCTCGCCGGACGGCGACTACGACAATGAGCAGTTCTTC. Protein sequence: CASSPDGDYDNEQFF. Variable domain in full (rest from reference TRBV18 and TRBJ2-1): NAGVMQNPRHLVRRRGQEARLRCSPMKGHSHVYWYRQLPEEGLKFMVYLQKENIIDESGMPKERFSAEFPKEGPSILRIQQVVRGDSAAYFCASSPDGDYDNEQFFGPGTRLTVL.

This sequence joins TRBV25-1 and TRBJ2-7; a weak D match, TRBD2 (5 bases). V was shortened by 1 base and J by 1 base, with 14 bases between the two germline ends. The CDR3 covers 16 residues. Germline V gene data show CDR1 as MGHDK and CDR2 as SYGVNS. The CDR3 nucleotides are TGTGCCAGCAGTGAATCTCACCCGACTACTTCCTACGAGCAGTACTTC. It is translated as CASSESHPTTSYEQYF.

V gene TRBV29-1 combines with J gene TRBJ1-2; 7 nucleotides line up with TRBD1. CDR3 length equals 12 residues. The germline V gene has CDR1 SQVTM and CDR2 ANQGSEA. V lost 5 bases and J lost 6; bases outside the gene matches: 6. CDR3: CSVPGTEDGYTF. The DNA of the CDR3 is TGCAGCGTTCCCGGGACAGAGGATGGCTACACCTTC.

This clone was counted a single time. The J gene is TRBJ2-7, the V gene TRBV7-8; perhaps TRBD2 as D (6 bases). The germline V gene has CDR1 SGHVS and CDR2 FQNEAQ. CDR3 length equals 14 residues. Trimming took off 1 base at V and 4 bases at J, with 11 bases between the two ends. The CDR3 is CASSLVGAGYEQYF. The CDR3 DNA sequence: TGTGCCAGCAGCTTAGTCGGCGCGGGGTACGAGCAGTACTTC.

This clone was detected only once. The CDR3 sequence is CASSLSAGTSYEQYF. The CDR3 DNA follows: TGTGCCAGCAGCCTTAGCGCGGGGACCTCCTACGAGCAGTACTTC. V is TRBV7-9 and J is TRBJ2-7, with TRBD2 as a possible D gene (6 bases). The germline V gene has CDR1 SEHNR and CDR2 FQNEAQ (reference sequence). Trimming shortened V by 5 bases and J by 0 bases, and 14 bases separated the two germline ends. The CDR3 has 15 amino acids.

In its sample, this clone was seen a few times. V is TRBV4-2 and J is TRBJ2-5; no reliable D call. There are 14 residues in the CDR3. V was shortened by 0 bases and J by 10 bases, with 15 bases between the two germline ends. Germline V gene lookup returns CDR1 LGHNA and CDR2 YNFKEQ. The CDR3 is CASSQEPRTCNQYF. The CDR3 coding sequence is TGTGCCAGCAGCCAAGAGCCTAGAACGTGTAACCAGTACTTC.

V usage is TRBV6-5 and J usage is TRBJ2-2; D is uncertain. The ends were cut back, 1 base at V and 0 bases at J, with 3 bases in the middle. The CDR3 is 14 amino acids. Germline V gives CDR1 MNHEY, CDR2 SVGAGI. The CDR3 DNA follows: TGTGCCAGCAGTTACTTAGCGAACACCGGGGAGCTGTTTTTT. Protein product: CASSYLANTGELFF.

Comments on this clone: A read error may produce the germline difference seen at one junction end. This chain connects TRBV7-9 to TRBJ1-1; 7 bases line up with TRBD1. Germline V gene data show CDR1 as SEHNR and CDR2 as FQNEAQ (reference sequence). The CDR3 is 14 residues long. The CDR3 protein is CSSSLGGLNTEAFF. The DNA of the CDR3 is TGTTCCAGCAGCTTAGGGGGCCTGAACACTGAAGCTTTCTTT.

The J gene is TRBJ1-2, the V gene TRBV29-1; 9 bases line up with TRBD1. Per germline, CDR1 SQVTM and CDR2 ANQGSEA. J was trimmed by 8 bases and V by 4 bases; bases with no gene match: 8. The CDR3 is 13 residues long. The CDR3 nucleotides are TGCAGCGTTGTGCAGACAGGGGGGCAGGGCTACACCTTC. Translating it yields CSVVQTGGQGYTF.

This sequence joins TRBV28 and TRBJ1-2, with D possibly TRBD1 on 6 matching bases. Germline V gene data show CDR1 as MDHEN and CDR2 as SYDVKM. The V gene lost 3 bases and the J gene lost 4 bases, with 18 bases spanning the gap. The CDR3 is 16 residues long. The CDR3 is CASSFLSLTGTYGYTF. The CDR3 region has the DNA TGTGCCAGCAGTTTTCTTTCACTCACAGGGACCTATGGCTACACCTTC.

This clone was observed a handful of times. V gene TRBV19 combines with J gene TRBJ1-2; 7 bases align to TRBD1. The length of the CDR3 is 13 residues. CDR1 is LNHDA and CDR2 is SQIVND in the germline V gene (reference sequence). With V trimmed by 7 bases and J by 3 bases, 5 bases remained unmatched. CDR3 sequence (DNA): TGTGCCAGTATCGGGGGACAGTACTATGGCTACACCTTC. Its translation: CASIGGQYYGYTF.

This chain uses TRBV30 with TRBJ2-5; 10 nucleotides match TRBD2. Germline V gene data show CDR1 as GTSNPN and CDR2 as SVGIG (reference sequence). This CDR3 comprises 17 residues. With 1 base clipped from V and 5 bases from J, the junction kept 13 bases outside the gene matches. CDR3 DNA sequence: TGTGCCTGGAGTGGGGGCCCCGGTATAGCGGGAGGCGAGACCCAGTACTTC. Its translation: CAWSGGPGIAGGETQYF.

The CDR3 loop is CASSMGGQPNQPQHF. Written as DNA, the CDR3 is TGTGCCAGTAGTATGGGGGGACAGCCCAATCAGCCCCAGCATTTT. The chain combines TRBV19 with TRBJ1-5, with 7 bases aligning to TRBD1. Germline CDR1 and CDR2: LNHDA and SQIVND (reference sequence). V trimming: 3 bases; J trimming: 3 bases; junction bases outside the gene matches: 5. The length of the CDR3 is 15 residues.

The V gene is TRBV5-6, the J gene TRBJ2-1, with D perhaps TRBD1 (7 bases). Trimming pared 4 bases from V and 7 bases from J, leaving 18 bases between. The CDR3 has 15 amino acids. CDR1 is SGHDT and CDR2 is YYEEEE in the germline V gene. The CDR3 sequence is CASSNWRGRVNEQFF. The CDR3 DNA reads as TGTGCCAGCAGCAACTGGAGGGGGCGCGTGAATGAGCAGTTCTTC.

CDR3 residues: CSARGRTEAFF. CDR3 sequence (DNA): TGCAGTGCTAGAGGTAGAACTGAAGCTTTCTTT. The J gene is TRBJ1-1, the V gene TRBV20-1; no definite D call. This CDR3 is built from 11 residues. The germline CDR1 and CDR2 sequences are DFQATT and SNEGSKA (reference sequence). V was pared by 1 base and J by 5 bases, with 5 bases between.

This clone has only a few counts. The chain employs TRBV7-2 and TRBJ2-7, with D unclear. Trimming removed 0 bases from V and 6 bases from J, with 9 bases in between. The CDR3 extends over 13 amino acids. Germline V gene lookup returns CDR1 SGHTA and CDR2 FQGNSA. The CDR3, as DNA: TGTGCCAGCAGCTTAGCTCCCGTTAGCGAGCAGTACTTC. Its protein is CASSLAPVSEQYF. The full variable domain, rest sourced from reference TRBV7-2 and TRBJ2-7, is GAGVSQSPSNKVTEKGKDVELRCDPISGHTALYWYRQSLGQGLEFLIYFQGNSAPDKSGLPSDRFSAERTGGSVSTLTIQRTQQEDSAVYLCASSLAPVSEQYFGPGTRLTVT.

The rearrangement joins TRBV5-3 to TRBJ1-4; TRBD1 is a possible D gene (6 bases). TRBV5-3 is classed as an ORF, of uncertain function. V lost 4 bases, J lost 8 bases, and 30 bases lay in between. The CDR3 has 19 amino acids. CDR3 nucleotide sequence: TGTGCCAGAAGCCGGCCATCCATAAATACAGGGTTTATAGTGGAAAAACTGTTTTTT. Translating gives CARSRPSINTGFIVEKLFF.

The V gene is TRBV6-5, the J gene TRBJ1-1; a possible D gene is TRBD1 (5 bases). The V gene lost 0 bases and the J gene lost 5 bases, with 16 bases spanning the gap. Per the germline V gene, CDR1 is MNHEY and CDR2 is SVGAGI. The CDR3 extends over 16 amino acids. CDR3 nucleotide sequence: TGTGCCAGCAGTTACTCGGCAGGGTCCCTTTTTACTGAAGCTTTCTTT. Encoded protein: CASSYSAGSLFTEAFF.

This chain connects TRBV9 to TRBJ2-5; a possible D gene is TRBD2 (6 bases). Looked up from germline, CDR1 is SGDLS and CDR2 is YYNGEE. V gave up 3 bases and J gave up 3 bases, with 27 bases separating them. The CDR3 is 19 residues long. The CDR3 bases are TGTGCCAGCAGCGGAGACCCCCTAATAGCGGCTGAGGAGAAAGAGACCCAGTACTTC. It yields the protein CASSGDPLIAAEEKETQYF.

The chain uses TRBV6-5 and TRBJ2-2, with D tentatively TRBD2 (6 bases). CDR1 and CDR2 from the germline V gene are MNHEY and SVGAGI. The CDR3 is 14 residues long. The V and J ends lost 0 bases and 7 bases respectively, with 9 bases between them. As DNA, the CDR3 is TGTGCCAGCAGTTACTCTGGGGGAGGCGGGGAGCTGTTTTTT. Amino acid sequence: CASSYSGGGGELFF.

CDR3 DNA: TGTGCCAGCAGCGTATCTTTTGCTAGCGGGACCTCTGGGGCCAACGTCCTGACTTTC. It translates to CASSVSFASGTSGANVLTF. The chain carries TRBV9 and TRBJ2-6; the match to TRBD2 covers 9 bases. From germline, CDR1 is SGDLS and CDR2 YYNGEE. V was clipped by 1 base and J by 0 bases; unmatched bases: 8. The CDR3 runs 19 residues.

CDR3 sequence: CAWSRGGTSVSDTQYF. The CDR3 DNA is TGTGCCTGGAGTCGGGGAGGGACTAGCGTTTCAGATACGCAGTATTTT. V and J are TRBV30 and TRBJ2-3; 10 bases align to TRBD2. Per germline, CDR1 GTSNPN and CDR2 SVGIG (reference sequence). Trimming took 2 bases from V and 4 from J; bases not matched to a gene: 9. The CDR3 length is 16 residues.

The chain joins TRBV6-1 to TRBJ2-7; TRBD2 aligns across 7 bases. The germline gives CDR1 MNHNS, CDR2 SASEGT. The CDR3 runs to 15 residues. Trimming removed 1 base from V and 6 bases from J; junction bases left unmatched: 9. CDR3 amino acids: CASSEVPGGLGEQYF. Written as DNA, the CDR3 is TGTGCCAGCAGTGAAGTTCCGGGGGGACTCGGCGAGCAGTACTTC.

This clone was detected a few times. V is TRBV11-2 and J is TRBJ2-7, with D possibly being TRBD1 (6 bases). The CDR3 covers 14 residues. V was cut by 1 base and J by 6 bases, with 13 bases left in between. Looked up from germline, CDR1 is SGHAT and CDR2 is FQNNGV. The CDR3 nucleotides are TGTGCCAGCAGCTTAGGGGGGCTTGAGTCCGAGCAGTACTTC. As protein: CASSLGGLESEQYF.

The chain couples TRBV29-1 to TRBJ2-7; TRBD1 is a possible D gene (6 bases). Trimming shortened V by 4 bases and J by 2 bases, and 18 bases separated the two germline ends. The CDR3 has 15 amino acids. Germline CDR1 and CDR2: SQVTM and ANQGSEA. The CDR3 bases are TGCAGCGTTGCGGACAGTCGATCGGCACCCTACGAGCAGTACTTC. Protein: CSVADSRSAPYEQYF.